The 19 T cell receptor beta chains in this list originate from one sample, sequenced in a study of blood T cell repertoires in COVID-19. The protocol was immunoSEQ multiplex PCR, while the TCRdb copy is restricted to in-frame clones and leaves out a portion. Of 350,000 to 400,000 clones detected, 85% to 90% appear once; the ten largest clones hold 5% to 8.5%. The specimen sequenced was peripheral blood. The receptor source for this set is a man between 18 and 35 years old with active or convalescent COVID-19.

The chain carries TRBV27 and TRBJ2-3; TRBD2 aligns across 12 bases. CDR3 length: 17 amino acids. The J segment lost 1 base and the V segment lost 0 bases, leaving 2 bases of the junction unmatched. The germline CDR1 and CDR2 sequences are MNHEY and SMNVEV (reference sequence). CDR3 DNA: TGTGCCAGCAGTTTATCTGGACTAGCGGGGCGCACAGATACGCAGTATTTT. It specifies CASSLSGLAGRTDTQYF.

CDR3 DNA sequence: TGTGCCAGCAGCTGGGACCCGGCCCCCGGGACAGGTGGGACCCAGTACTTC. This encodes CASSWDPAPGTGGTQYF. The chain is built from TRBV5-5 and TRBJ2-5, with 8 bases aligning to TRBD1. V was clipped by 3 bases and J by 7 bases; unmatched bases: 17. The CDR3 has 17 residues. Germline V gives CDR1 SGHKS, CDR2 YYEKEE (reference sequence). The full variable domain, its missing parts supplied by reference TRBV5-5 and TRBJ2-5, is DAGVTQSPTHLIKTRGQQVTLRCSPISGHKSVSWYQQVLGQGPQFIFQYYEKEERGRGNFPDRFSARQFPNYSSELNVNALLLGDSALYLCASSWDPAPGTGGTQYFGPGTRLLVL.

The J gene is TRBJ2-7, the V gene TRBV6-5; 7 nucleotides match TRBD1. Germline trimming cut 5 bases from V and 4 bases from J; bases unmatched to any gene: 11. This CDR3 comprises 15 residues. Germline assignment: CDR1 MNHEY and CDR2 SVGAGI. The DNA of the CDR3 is TGTGCCAGCAGTCCCGGGACAGTCGGAGTTTACGAGCAGTACTTC. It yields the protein CASSPGTVGVYEQYF.

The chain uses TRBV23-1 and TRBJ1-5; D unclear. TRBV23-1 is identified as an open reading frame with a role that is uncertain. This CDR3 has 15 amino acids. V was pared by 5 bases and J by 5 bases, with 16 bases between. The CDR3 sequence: CASSGSSKEDQPQHF. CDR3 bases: TGCGCCAGCAGTGGCAGTAGCAAGGAAGATCAGCCCCAGCATTTT.

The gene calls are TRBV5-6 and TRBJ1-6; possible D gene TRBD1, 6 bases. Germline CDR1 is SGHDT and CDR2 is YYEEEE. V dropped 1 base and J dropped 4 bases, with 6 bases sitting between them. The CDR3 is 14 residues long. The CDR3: CASSLRGYNSPLHF. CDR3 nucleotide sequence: TGTGCCAGCAGCTTGAGGGGGTATAATTCACCCCTCCACTTT. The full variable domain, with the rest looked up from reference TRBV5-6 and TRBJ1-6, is DAGVTQSPTHLIKTRGQQVTLRCSPKSGHDTVSWYQQALGQGPQFIFQYYEEEERQRGNFPDRFSGHQFPNYSSELNVNALLLGDSALYLCASSLRGYNSPLHFGNGTRLTVT.

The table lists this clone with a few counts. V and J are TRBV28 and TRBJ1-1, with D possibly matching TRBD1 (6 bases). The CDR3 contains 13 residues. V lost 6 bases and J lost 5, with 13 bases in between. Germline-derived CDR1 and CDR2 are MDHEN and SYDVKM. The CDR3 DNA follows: TGTGCCAGCAGCAGGGGAGATAGGACTGAAGCTTTCTTT. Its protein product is CASSRGDRTEAFF. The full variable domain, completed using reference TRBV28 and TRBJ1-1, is DVKVTQSSRYLVKRTGEKVFLECVQDMDHENMFWYRQDPGLGLRLIYFSYDVKMKEKGDIPEGYSVSREKKERFSLILESASTNQTSMYLCASSRGDRTEAFFGQGTRLTVV.

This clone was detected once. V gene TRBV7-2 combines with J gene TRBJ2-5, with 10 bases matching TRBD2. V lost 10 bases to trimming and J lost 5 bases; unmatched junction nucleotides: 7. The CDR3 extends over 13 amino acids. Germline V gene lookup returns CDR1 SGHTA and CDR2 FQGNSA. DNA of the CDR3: TGTGCCACCTCGGGGACTAGCGATGAGACCCAGTACTTC. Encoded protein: CATSGTSDETQYF.

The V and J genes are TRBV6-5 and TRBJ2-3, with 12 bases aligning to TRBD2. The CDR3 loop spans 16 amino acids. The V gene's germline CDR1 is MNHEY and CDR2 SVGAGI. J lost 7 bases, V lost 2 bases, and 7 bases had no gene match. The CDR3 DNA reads TGTGCCAGCAGTTACCGGACTAGCGGGAACGTAAATACGCAGTATTTT. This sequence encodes CASSYRTSGNVNTQYF.

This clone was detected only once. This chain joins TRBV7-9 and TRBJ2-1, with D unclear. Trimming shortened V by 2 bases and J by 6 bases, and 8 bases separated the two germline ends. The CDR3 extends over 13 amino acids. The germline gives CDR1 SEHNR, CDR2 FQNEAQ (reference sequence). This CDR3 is CASSLPGINEQFF. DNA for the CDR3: TGTGCCAGCAGCTTACCCGGTATCAATGAGCAGTTCTTC. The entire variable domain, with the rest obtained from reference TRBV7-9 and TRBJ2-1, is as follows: DTGVSQNPRHKITKRGQNVTFRCDPISEHNRLYWYRQTLGQGPEFLTYFQNEAQLEKSRLLSDRFSAERPKGSFSTLEIQRTEQGDSAMYLCASSLPGINEQFFGPGTRLTVL.

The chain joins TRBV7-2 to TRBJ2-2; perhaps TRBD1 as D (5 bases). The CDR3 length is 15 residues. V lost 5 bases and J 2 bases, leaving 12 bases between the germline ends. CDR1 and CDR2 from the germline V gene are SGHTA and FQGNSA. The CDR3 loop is CASSISRTNTGELFF. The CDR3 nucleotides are TGTGCCAGCAGCATTAGTCGGACAAACACCGGGGAGCTGTTTTTT.

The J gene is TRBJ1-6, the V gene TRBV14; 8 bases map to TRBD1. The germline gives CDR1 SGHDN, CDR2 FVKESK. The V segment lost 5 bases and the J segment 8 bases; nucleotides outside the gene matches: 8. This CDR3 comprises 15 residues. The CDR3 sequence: CASSKGQGIHSPLHF. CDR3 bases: TGTGCCAGCAGCAAAGGACAGGGAATACATTCACCCCTCCACTTT.

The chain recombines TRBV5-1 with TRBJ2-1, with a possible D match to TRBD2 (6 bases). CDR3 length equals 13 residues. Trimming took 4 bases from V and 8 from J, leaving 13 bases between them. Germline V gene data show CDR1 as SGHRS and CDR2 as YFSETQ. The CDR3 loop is CASSRTAGDEQFF. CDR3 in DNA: TGCGCCAGCAGCCGTACAGCGGGTGATGAGCAGTTCTTC.

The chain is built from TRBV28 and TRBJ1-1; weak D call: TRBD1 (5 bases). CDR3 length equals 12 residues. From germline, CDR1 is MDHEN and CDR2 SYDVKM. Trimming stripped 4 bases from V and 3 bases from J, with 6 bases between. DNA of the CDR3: TGTGCCAGCAGTTCAGGGTACACTGAAGCTTTCTTT. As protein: CASSSGYTEAFF.

The DNA for the CDR3 is TGCGCCAGCAGCTTGGGGACAGGGGGCACTGAGCAGTTCTTC. It codes for CASSLGTGGTEQFF. The V gene is TRBV5-1, the J gene TRBJ2-1, with TRBD1 matching 11 bases. J was trimmed by 9 bases and V by 0 bases; bases with no gene match: 2. The CDR3 is 14 amino acids. Germline CDR1 is SGHRS and CDR2 is YFSETQ.

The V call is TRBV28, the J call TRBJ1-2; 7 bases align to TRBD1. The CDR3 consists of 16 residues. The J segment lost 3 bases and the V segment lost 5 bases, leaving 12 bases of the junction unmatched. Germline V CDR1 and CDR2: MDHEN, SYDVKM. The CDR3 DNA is TGTGCCAGCAGTCCCACCCCTAGGACAGGTGACTATGGCTACACCTTC. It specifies CASSPTPRTGDYGYTF.

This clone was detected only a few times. The CDR3 DNA follows: TGTGCCAGCAGCTTTCTGAACACCGGGGAGCTGTTTTTT. Protein product: CASSFLNTGELFF. The rearrangement joins TRBV11-1 to TRBJ2-2; D gene unclear. V was trimmed by 3 bases and J by 1 base, leaving 3 bases between them. Germline V gene data show CDR1 as SGHAT and CDR2 as FQDESV (reference sequence). There are 13 residues in the CDR3.

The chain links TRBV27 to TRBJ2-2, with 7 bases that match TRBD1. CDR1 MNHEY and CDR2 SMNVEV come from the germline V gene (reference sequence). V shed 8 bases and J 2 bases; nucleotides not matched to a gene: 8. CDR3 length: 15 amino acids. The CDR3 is CASRTGTANTGELFF. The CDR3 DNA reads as TGTGCCAGCCGAACCGGGACAGCTAACACCGGGGAGCTGTTTTTT.

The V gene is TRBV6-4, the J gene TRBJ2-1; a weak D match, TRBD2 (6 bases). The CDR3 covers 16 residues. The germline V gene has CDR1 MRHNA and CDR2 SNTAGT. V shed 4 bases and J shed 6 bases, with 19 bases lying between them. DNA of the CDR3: TGTGCCAGCAGTGCTGAGGGAGGCGGCCGAGGCAATGAGCAGTTCTTC. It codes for CASSAEGGGRGNEQFF.

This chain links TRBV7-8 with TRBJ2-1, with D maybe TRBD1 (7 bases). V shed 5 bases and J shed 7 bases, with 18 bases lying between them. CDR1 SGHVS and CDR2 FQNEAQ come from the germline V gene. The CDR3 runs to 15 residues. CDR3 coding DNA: TGTGCCAGCAGCCCGGGACTTACAGGGGCAAATGAGCAGTTCTTC. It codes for CASSPGLTGANEQFF.